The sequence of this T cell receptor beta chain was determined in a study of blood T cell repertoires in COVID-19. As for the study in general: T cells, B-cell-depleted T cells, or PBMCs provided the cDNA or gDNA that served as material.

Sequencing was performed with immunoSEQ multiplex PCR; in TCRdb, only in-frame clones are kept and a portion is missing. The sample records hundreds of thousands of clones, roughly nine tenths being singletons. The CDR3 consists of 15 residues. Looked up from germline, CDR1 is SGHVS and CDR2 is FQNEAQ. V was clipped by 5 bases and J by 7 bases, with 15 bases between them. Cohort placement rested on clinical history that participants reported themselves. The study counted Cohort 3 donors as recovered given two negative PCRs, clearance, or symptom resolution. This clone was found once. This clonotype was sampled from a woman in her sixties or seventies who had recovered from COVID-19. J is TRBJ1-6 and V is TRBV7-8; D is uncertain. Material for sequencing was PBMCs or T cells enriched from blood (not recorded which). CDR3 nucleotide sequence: TGTGCCAGCAGCCCCTATCGGGGAGACAATTCACCCCTCCACTTT. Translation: CASSPYRGDNSPLHF.